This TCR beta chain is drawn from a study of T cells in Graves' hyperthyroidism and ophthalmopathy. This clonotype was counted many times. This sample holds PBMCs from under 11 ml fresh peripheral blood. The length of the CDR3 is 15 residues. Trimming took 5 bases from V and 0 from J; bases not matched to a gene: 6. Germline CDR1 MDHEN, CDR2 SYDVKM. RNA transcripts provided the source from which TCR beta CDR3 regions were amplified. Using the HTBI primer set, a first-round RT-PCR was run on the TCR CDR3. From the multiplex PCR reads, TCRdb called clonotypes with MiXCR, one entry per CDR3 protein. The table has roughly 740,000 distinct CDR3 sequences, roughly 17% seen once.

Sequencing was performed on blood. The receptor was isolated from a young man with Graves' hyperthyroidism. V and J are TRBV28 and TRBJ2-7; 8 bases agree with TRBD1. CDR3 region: CASSPSDRDSYEQYF. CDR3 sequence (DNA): TGTGCCAGCAGTCCGTCGGACAGGGACTCCTACGAGCAGTACTTC.